This TCR beta chain was profiled in a study of cytomegalovirus exposure and HLA in healthy donors. Study-level results: The authors listed roughly 150 TCR beta chains as cytomegalovirus-associated.

Deletions cut 2 bases from V and 0 bases from J, with 6 bases between. The CDR3 has 15 amino acids. Germline assignment: CDR1 SGHNT and CDR2 YYREEE (reference sequence). PCR involved 60 Vbeta and 13 Jbeta primers. Repertoires were generated with immunoSEQ multiplex PCR, while TCRdb's copy carries only in-frame clones and drops some. The data contain 100,000 to 150,000 clones, roughly 79% of them singletons. The sample holds a few counts of this clone. Its antigen remains unidentified. This receptor was taken from a woman aged 18 to 35 in good health and CMV-seronegative. Specimen: PBMCs. This sequence joins TRBV5-4 and TRBJ2-6; D unclear. The CDR3 protein is CASSFLSSGANVLTF. CDR3 nucleotide sequence: TGTGCCAGCAGCTTCTTGAGCTCTGGGGCCAACGTCCTGACTTTC. The variable domain in full, with the rest retrieved from reference TRBV5-4 and TRBJ2-6, is ETGVTQSPTHLIKTRGQQVTLRCSSQSGHNTVSWYQQALGQGPQFIFQYYREEENGRGNFPPRFSGLQFPNYSSELNVNALELDDSALYLCASSFLSSGANVLTFGAGSRLTVL.